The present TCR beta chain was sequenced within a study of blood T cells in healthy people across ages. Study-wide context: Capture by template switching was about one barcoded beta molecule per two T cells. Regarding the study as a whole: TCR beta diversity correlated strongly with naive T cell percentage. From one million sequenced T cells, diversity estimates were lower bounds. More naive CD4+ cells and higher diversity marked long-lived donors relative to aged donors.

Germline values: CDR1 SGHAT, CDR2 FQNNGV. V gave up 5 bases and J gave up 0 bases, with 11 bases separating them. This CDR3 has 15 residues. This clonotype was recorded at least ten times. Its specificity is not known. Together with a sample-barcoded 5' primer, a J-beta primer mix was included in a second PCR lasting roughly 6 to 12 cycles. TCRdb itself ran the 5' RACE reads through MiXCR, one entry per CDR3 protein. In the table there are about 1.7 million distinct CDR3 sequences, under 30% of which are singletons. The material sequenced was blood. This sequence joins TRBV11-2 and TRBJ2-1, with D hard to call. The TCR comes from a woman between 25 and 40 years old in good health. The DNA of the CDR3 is TGTGCCAGCAGCCCATCACAGAGCTCCTACAATGAGCAGTTCTTC. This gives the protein CASSPSQSSYNEQFF. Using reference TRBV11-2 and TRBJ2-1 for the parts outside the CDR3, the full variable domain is EAGVAQSPRYKIIEKRQSVAFWCNPISGHATLYWYQQILGQGPKLLIQFQNNGVVDDSQLPKDRFSAERLKGVDSTLKIQPAKLEDSAVYLCASSPSQSSYNEQFFGPGTRLTVL.